These 21 T cell receptor beta chains share one sample of origin, sequenced in a study of cytomegalovirus exposure and HLA in healthy donors. The PCR made use of 60 Vbeta and 13 Jbeta primers. Method: immunoSEQ multiplex PCR; TCRdb's copy keeps in-frame clones and lacks some. The profile shows 30,000 to 35,000 clones, about 80% of them singletons. Sequenced material: PBMCs. Receptor source: a male donor in good health and CMV-seronegative.

This rearrangement joins TRBV10-2 to TRBJ1-4, with a weak D call TRBD1 (5 bases). The CDR3 covers 14 residues. CDR1 is WSHSY and CDR2 is SAAADI in the germline V gene. Trimming took 3 bases from V and 6 from J, leaving 11 bases between them. The DNA for the CDR3 is TGCGCCAGCAGTGAAGGGGCGACGGATGAAAAACTGTTTTTT. Translated: CASSEGATDEKLFF.

The chain has TRBV28 and TRBJ2-5, with TRBD1 matching over 7 bases. This CDR3 is 17 amino acids long. CDR1 is MDHEN and CDR2 is SYDVKM in the germline V gene. Trimming took 4 bases from V and 4 from J; bases not matched to a gene: 15. DNA for the CDR3: TGTGCCAGCAGTTCGTCTTTGATAGGGGGCTGGCGAGAGACCCAGTACTTC. As protein: CASSSSLIGGWRETQYF.

This clone was observed a handful of times. The chain links TRBV5-1 to TRBJ1-5; D call uncertain. The length of the CDR3 is 18 residues. Trimming stripped 4 bases from V and 0 bases from J, with 20 bases between. Germline V gene lookup returns CDR1 SGHRS and CDR2 YFSETQ. CDR3 in amino acids: CASSLLPRGIDSNQPQHF. CDR3 nucleotide sequence: TGCGCCAGCAGCCTCCTCCCCCGCGGGATAGATAGCAATCAGCCCCAGCATTTT.

The chain uses TRBV6-6 and TRBJ2-2; 9 positions match TRBD1. The CDR3 runs 16 residues. Germline-derived CDR1 and CDR2 are MNHNY and SVGAGI (reference sequence). Unmatched junction bases numbered 10, after V lost 8 bases and J lost 3 bases. The CDR3 DNA follows: TGTGCCAGCCTCAAGACCGGGACAGGGCACACCGGGGAGCTGTTTTTT. Translating it yields CASLKTGTGHTGELFF.

The chain is built from TRBV7-8 and TRBJ2-7; the match to TRBD2 covers 11 bases. CDR1 SGHVS and CDR2 FQNEAQ come from the germline V gene. The J segment lost 7 bases and the V segment lost 5 bases, leaving 13 bases of the junction unmatched. The CDR3 spans 16 residues. In nucleotides, the CDR3 is TGTGCCAGCAGCGCCTACCGGGTAGCGGGAGGGCGAGAGCAGTACTTC. It codes for CASSAYRVAGGREQYF.

The chain employs TRBV7-6 and TRBJ1-4; TRBD1 matches 10 bases. Germline CDR1 reads SGHVS; CDR2 reads FNYEAQ. This CDR3 spans 17 amino acids. The ends lost 3 bases at V and 8 bases at J; junction bases unmatched: 12. CDR3 coding DNA: TGTGCCAGCAGCTTCGGGACAGGGGCGGAGAGTGGGGAAAAACTGTTTTTT. Translated, it gives CASSFGTGAESGEKLFF.

The rearrangement joins TRBV6-5 to TRBJ1-5; D is possibly TRBD1 (6 bases). Germline V gene data show CDR1 as MNHEY and CDR2 as SVGAGI. The CDR3 length is 14 residues. V was clipped by 0 bases and J by 6 bases, with 9 bases between them. CDR3 bases: TGTGCCAGCAGTTACTCACAGGGCTCTCAGCCCCAGCATTTT. Encoded protein: CASSYSQGSQPQHF.

This clone was seen more than once but under ten times. The CDR3 reads CASSQSLAGGGYEQYF. CDR3 sequence (DNA): TGCGCCAGCAGCCAATCCTTAGCGGGAGGGGGTTACGAGCAGTACTTC. V gene TRBV4-3 combines with J gene TRBJ2-7; 11 nucleotides align to TRBD2. V shed 2 bases and J 4 bases; nucleotides not matched to a gene: 7. Germline values: CDR1 LGHNA, CDR2 YSLEER. CDR3 length: 16 residues.

The CDR3 region is CASSLHSDLSPYEQYF. The CDR3 DNA is TGTGCCAGCAGTTTACATAGCGACTTGAGCCCCTACGAGCAGTACTTC. The V call is TRBV6-4, the J call TRBJ2-7, with D maybe TRBD2 (5 bases). Germline CDR1 reads MRHNA; CDR2 reads SNTAGT. CDR3 length: 16 residues. The V end lost 5 bases, the J end lost 2 bases, and 19 bases lay between the germline ends.

This chain links TRBV7-9 with TRBJ1-1; TRBD1 might be the D (5 bases). Germline V lookup: CDR1 SEHNR, CDR2 FQNEAQ (reference sequence). The CDR3 extends over 14 amino acids. Trimming cost V 5 bases and J 7 bases, with 17 bases left between them. In nucleotides, the CDR3 is TGTGCCAGCAGCGGATCAGGGAGGATGGTTGAAGCTTTCTTT. Its translation: CASSGSGRMVEAFF.

V and J are TRBV4-2 and TRBJ2-7; 12 nucleotides agree with TRBD2. The CDR3 consists of 16 residues. With V trimmed by 1 base and J by 2 bases, 3 bases remained unmatched. Germline V gene sequence: CDR1 LGHNA, CDR2 YNFKEQ. The CDR3 spells CASSQVGLAGTYEQYF. CDR3 sequence (DNA): TGTGCCAGCAGCCAAGTAGGACTAGCGGGGACCTACGAGCAGTACTTC.

The chain links TRBV7-3 to TRBJ1-1; 9 bases align to TRBD1. Germline V gene data show CDR1 as SGHTA and CDR2 as FQGTGA. This CDR3 is built from 14 residues. V lost 3 bases to trimming and J lost 1 base; unmatched junction nucleotides: 0. The CDR3 loop is CASSLGQGNTEAFF. The CDR3 DNA reads TGTGCCAGCAGCTTGGGACAGGGGAACACTGAAGCTTTCTTT.

This chain links TRBV6-5 with TRBJ1-5; tentative D call: TRBD1 (6 bases). V was clipped by 5 bases and J by 1 base, with 12 bases between them. This CDR3 is 15 amino acids long. Germline V gene data show CDR1 as MNHEY and CDR2 as SVGAGI. Written as DNA, the CDR3 is TGTGCCAGCAGTCCCGGGACAATCAGCAATCAGCCCCAGCATTTT. Translated: CASSPGTISNQPQHF.

CDR3 coding DNA: TGTGCCAGCAGCGCGGGGCTAGCGGGGGGGAGCTCCTACAATGAGCAGTTCTTC. Translating it yields CASSAGLAGGSSYNEQFF. This rearrangement joins TRBV9 to TRBJ2-1, with TRBD2 matching 12 bases. The ends lost 3 bases at V and 0 bases at J; junction bases unmatched: 7. This CDR3 has 18 residues. Germline assignment: CDR1 SGDLS and CDR2 YYNGEE.

The chain links TRBV6-5 to TRBJ1-6; D gene ambiguous. Trimming shortened V by 10 bases and J by 6 bases, and 13 bases separated the two germline ends. The length of the CDR3 is 13 residues. Germline V gene lookup returns CDR1 MNHEY and CDR2 SVGAGI. The chain's CDR3 is CATRDWVNSPLHF. The CDR3 region has the DNA TGTGCCACTCGAGACTGGGTTAATTCACCCCTCCACTTT.

V gene TRBV30 combines with J gene TRBJ1-2; 9 bases agree with TRBD1. This CDR3 spans 13 amino acids. Germline V gene data show CDR1 as GTSNPN and CDR2 as SVGIG (reference sequence). V gave up 2 bases and J gave up 7 bases; unmatched junction bases: 5. CDR3 amino acids: CAWSRDRVAGYTF. Written as DNA, the CDR3 is TGTGCCTGGAGTAGGGACAGGGTGGCTGGCTACACCTTC.

The chain is built from TRBV12-5 and TRBJ1-1; D unresolved. CDR3 length: 13 residues. Germline V gene sequence: CDR1 LGHNT, CDR2 FRNRAP. V was shortened by 10 bases and J by 3 bases, with 15 bases between the two germline ends. The CDR3 region is CAILTVHDTEAFF. Here the CDR3 DNA reads TGTGCTATCCTCACAGTACACGACACTGAAGCTTTCTTT.

The chain uses TRBV7-2 and TRBJ1-2; D might be TRBD1 (5 bases). This CDR3 has 14 residues. V lost 2 bases and J lost 8, with 15 bases in between. CDR1 and CDR2 from the germline V gene are SGHTA and FQGNSA. CDR3 nucleotides: TGTGCCAGCAGCTTACAGCAGGGTCGAAAAGGCTACACCTTC. Translated: CASSLQQGRKGYTF.

The chain uses TRBV19 and TRBJ2-1, with D tentatively TRBD1 (5 bases). CDR1 is LNHDA and CDR2 is SQIVND in the germline V gene (reference sequence). The ends were cut back, 3 bases at V and 1 base at J, with 19 bases in the middle. The CDR3 extends over 18 amino acids. CDR3 sequence: CASSMATFRVGSYNEQFF. CDR3 coding DNA: TGTGCCAGTAGTATGGCCACCTTCAGGGTAGGGTCCTACAATGAGCAGTTCTTC.

This clone was observed a few times. The rearrangement links TRBV6-5 to TRBJ2-5; tentatively, D is TRBD1 (6 bases). Trimming left V 5 bases short and J 0 bases short, with 13 bases between. CDR1 is MNHEY, CDR2 SVGAGI, per germline. This CDR3 spans 15 amino acids. The CDR3, as DNA: TGTGCCAGCAGTGCAAAACAGGGCTACCAAGAGACCCAGTACTTC. It codes for CASSAKQGYQETQYF.

The gene calls are TRBV6-5 and TRBJ1-2; tentative D call: TRBD1 (5 bases). The CDR3 has 16 residues. Trimming shortened V by 4 bases and J by 1 base, and 16 bases separated the two germline ends. Germline values: CDR1 MNHEY, CDR2 SVGAGI. The CDR3 coding sequence is TGTGCCAGCAGTTTGGGGCGGGGGAAAGGTAACTATGGCTACACCTTC. This codes for CASSLGRGKGNYGYTF.